This is a list of T cell receptor beta chains from one sample in a study of beta chain features in type 1 diabetes. Sequencing was performed with immunoSEQ multiplex PCR; in TCRdb, only in-frame clones are kept and a portion is missing. The sample consists of fewer than 400,000 clones, roughly a tenth of them appearing once. Specimen: central memory CD4+ T cells from blood. These TCRs come from a man aged 30-40 years with type 1 diabetes. Both conserved end residues are part of each CDR3. Fields, in order: clone size, D gene, V gene, J gene, CDR3 protein, CDR3 DNA. D genes are given only for firm matches. Size values are once, few and many counts, or a class for expanded clones, and some rows have none.

>NA|NA|TRBV7-2|TRBJ2-7
CASSLTYYEQYF
TGTGCCAGCAGCTTAACCTACTACGAGCAGTACTTC
>NA|NA|TRBV18|TRBJ1-1
CASSPGQLNTEAFF
TGTGCCAGCTCACCCGGCCAATTGAACACTGAAGCTTTCTTT
>NA|NA|TRBV5-1|TRBJ2-2
CASSLTWTLRGELFF
TGCGCCAGCAGCTTGACATGGACACTTCGCGGGGAGCTGTTTTTT
>NA|NA|TRBV7-9|TRBJ2-7
CASSAQLGVHEQYF
TGTGCCAGCAGCGCGCAACTGGGGGTTCACGAGCAGTACTTC
>NA|TRBD2|TRBV11-3|TRBJ2-2
CASSLGLAGNTGELFF
TGTGCCAGCAGCTTAGGACTAGCGGGGAACACCGGGGAGCTGTTTTTT
>few|NA|TRBV19|TRBJ1-5
CASSPLHRTEFSNQPQHF
TGTGCCAGTAGCCCCCTTCACCGGACAGAATTCAGCAATCAGCCCCAGCATTTT
>few|NA|TRBV6-5|TRBJ1-6
CASSYRQGPNSPLHF
TGTGCCAGCAGTTACCGGCAGGGGCCTAATTCACCCCTCCACTTT
>few|NA|TRBV10-3|TRBJ2-5
CAISMQSATQYF
TGTGCCATCAGCATGCAGAGTGCGACCCAGTACTTC
>few|NA|TRBV7-9|TRBJ1-1
CASSLAMAVSEAFF
TGTGCCAGCAGCTTAGCGATGGCCGTGTCTGAAGCTTTCTTT
>NA|NA|TRBV6-1|TRBJ1-5
CASSELKGAQHF
TGTGCCAGCAGTGAACTCAAGGGGGCCCAGCATTTT
>few|NA|TRBV27|TRBJ1-1
CASSPLRGYGTEAFF
TGTGCCAGCAGTCCCCTCCGGGGATATGGCACTGAAGCTTTCTTT
>few|TRBD2|TRBV7-2|TRBJ2-7
CASSLGPSGIYEQYF
TGTGCCAGCAGCTTAGGGCCTAGCGGGATCTACGAGCAGTACTTC
>NA|NA|TRBV18|TRBJ2-1
CASSPPYNEQFF
TGTGCCAGCTCACCACCTTACAATGAGCAGTTCTTC
>few|NA|TRBV4-2|TRBJ1-2
CASSLDGSDGYTF
TGTGCCAGCAGCTTGGACGGGTCGGATGGCTACACCTTC
>NA|TRBD2|TRBV30|TRBJ2-1
CAARGAGGHNEQFF
TGTGCCGCCAGGGGAGCGGGGGGGCACAATGAGCAGTTCTTC
>few|TRBD2|TRBV11-2|TRBJ2-5
CASSSGLAATQYF
TGTGCCAGCAGCTCGGGACTAGCGGCGACCCAGTACTTC
>few|TRBD1|TRBV7-9|TRBJ2-2
CASSWGQANTGELFF
TGTGCCAGCAGTTGGGGACAGGCGAACACCGGGGAGCTGTTTTTT
>few|NA|TRBV20-1|TRBJ1-2
CSSDRLFSYTF
TGCAGTTCCGACAGGTTATTTAGCTACACCTTC
>few|NA|TRBV7-2|TRBJ2-7
CASSPDAAIAYEQYF
TGTGCCAGCAGCCCTGACGCCGCGATCGCCTACGAGCAGTACTTC
>NA|NA|TRBV5-6|TRBJ2-5
CASSRAYSNQETQYF
TGTGCCAGCAGCCGCGCCTACAGCAACCAAGAGACCCAGTACTTC
>NA|TRBD1|TRBV5-1|TRBJ2-1
CASSFGQGARDEQFF
TGCGCCAGCAGCTTCGGACAGGGGGCTAGAGATGAGCAGTTCTTC
>NA|NA|TRBV29-1|TRBJ2-6
CSVEESGVGANVLTF
TGCAGCGTTGAAGAGTCAGGGGTCGGGGCCAACGTCCTGACTTTC
>NA|TRBD1|TRBV2|TRBJ1-6
CASRSGQGNSPLHF
TGTGCCAGCAGGTCTGGACAGGGGAATTCACCCCTCCACTTT
>few|NA|TRBV5-6|TRBJ2-1
CASSLAGVAEQFF
TGTGCCAGCAGCTTGGCAGGGGTCGCTGAGCAGTTCTTC
>few|NA|TRBV5-4|TRBJ2-3
CASSSPLQGVDTQYF
TGTGCCAGCAGCTCACCTCTTCAGGGAGTCGATACGCAGTATTTT
>few|NA|TRBV6-5|TRBJ1-5
CASSESQPQHF
TGTGCCAGCAGTGAGTCTCAGCCCCAGCATTTT
>few|NA|TRBV27|TRBJ1-5
CASTQANGDQPQHF
TGTGCCAGCACCCAGGCCAACGGGGATCAGCCCCAGCATTTT
>NA|TRBD1|TRBV7-2|TRBJ2-7
CASSLDTGGYEQYF
TGTGCCAGCAGCTTAGATACAGGGGGCTACGAGCAGTACTTC
>NA|NA|TRBV27|TRBJ1-4
CASSQDRSNEKLFF
TGTGCCAGCAGTCAAGACAGATCTAATGAAAAACTGTTTTTT
>few|NA|TRBV29-1|TRBJ2-4
CSVEDQAGVKNIQYF
TGCAGCGTTGAAGATCAGGCAGGGGTCAAAAACATTCAGTACTTC
>few|TRBD2|TRBV7-2|TRBJ2-3
CASSLGLAGGTDTQYF
TGTGCCAGCAGCTTAGGACTAGCGGGAGGCACAGATACGCAGTATTTT
>NA|NA|TRBV25-1|TRBJ1-2
CASSEWRGEGYTF
TGTGCCAGCAGTGAATGGCGGGGGGAGGGCTACACCTTC
>NA|NA|TRBV5-4|TRBJ2-1
CASGALGYNEQFF
TGTGCCAGCGGAGCTTTAGGCTACAATGAGCAGTTCTTC
>few|NA|TRBV27|TRBJ1-1
CASSTKPSGFRSEAFF
TGTGCCAGCAGTACCAAACCGTCAGGGTTTAGGTCTGAAGCTTTCTTT
>NA|TRBD1|TRBV23-1|TRBJ1-1
CASSPQEDRGLGLWGTEAFF
TGCGCCAGCAGTCCGCAGGAAGACAGGGGGCTGGGTCTTTGGGGCACTGAAGCTTTCTTT
>few|NA|TRBV9|TRBJ2-5
CASSAGGNRQETQYF
TGTGCCAGCAGCGCAGGCGGGAACCGGCAAGAGACCCAGTACTTC
>NA|TRBD2|TRBV5-6|TRBJ2-3
CASSVGTSGVTAQYF
TGTGCCAGCAGCGTTGGGACTAGCGGGGTAACGGCGCAGTATTTT
>few|TRBD1|TRBV7-9|TRBJ1-6
CATQTGGSNSPLHF
TGTGCCACCCAGACAGGGGGCTCGAATTCACCCCTCCACTTT
>NA|NA|TRBV5-1|TRBJ1-1
CASSLGRTGEAFF
TGCGCCAGCAGCTTGGGTCGAACAGGAGAAGCTTTCTTT
>few|NA|TRBV27|TRBJ2-4
CASSLVGTGLAKNIQYF
TGTGCCAGCAGTTTAGTAGGGACGGGCCTAGCCAAAAACATTCAGTACTTC
>NA|TRBD1|TRBV10-1|TRBJ2-7
CASSGGDRDEQYF
TGCGCCAGCAGTGGGGGAGACAGGGACGAGCAGTACTTC
>few|TRBD2|TRBV25-1|TRBJ2-1
CASSPPRSGGSLHEQFF
TGTGCCAGCAGTCCACCTCGAAGCGGGGGAAGTTTGCATGAGCAGTTCTTC
>few|NA|TRBV7-2|TRBJ1-3
CASSPYTHSGNTIYF
TGTGCCAGCAGCCCATACACTCACTCTGGAAACACCATATATTTT
>NA|NA|TRBV28|TRBJ2-2
CALGGADRNSGELFF
TGTGCCCTTGGGGGAGCAGACCGAAACTCCGGGGAGCTGTTTTTT
>few|TRBD2|TRBV5-1|TRBJ2-1
CASGATGTSGYNEQFF
TGCGCCAGCGGAGCGACCGGGACTAGCGGATACAATGAGCAGTTCTTC
>NA|NA|TRBV6-5|TRBJ2-2
CASSPTGYTGELFF
TGTGCCAGCAGCCCTACAGGGTACACCGGGGAGCTGTTTTTT
>NA|TRBD1|TRBV7-2|TRBJ2-6
CASSLAPGQGSGANVLTF
TGTGCCAGCAGCTTAGCCCCCGGACAGGGCTCTGGGGCCAACGTCCTGACTTTC
>NA|NA|TRBV10-3|TRBJ2-5
CAISAAGSIVETQYF
TGTGCCATCAGTGCGGCAGGTAGTATAGTGGAGACCCAGTACTTC
>NA|NA|TRBV28|TRBJ1-2
CASNPGRVGGYTF
TGTGCCAGCAATCCTGGGCGGGTTGGTGGCTACACCTTC
>NA|NA|TRBV21-1|TRBJ2-1
CASKGSYNEQFF
TGTGCCAGCAAGGGCTCCTACAATGAGCAGTTCTTC
>NA|NA|TRBV2|TRBJ1-5
CASTEGGGREHQPQHF
TGTGCCAGCACCGAAGGCGGGGGCCGAGAACATCAGCCCCAGCATTTT
>few|NA|TRBV10-3|TRBJ1-1
CATRKRNTEAFF
TGTGCCACCCGAAAGAGGAACACTGAAGCTTTCTTT
>few|NA|TRBV5-4|TRBJ1-1
CASSLALGANTEAFF
TGTGCCAGCAGCTTGGCTCTGGGCGCCAACACTGAAGCTTTCTTT
>NA|NA|TRBV11-2|TRBJ1-1
CASSLKEDTEAFF
TGTGCCAGCAGCTTAAAAGAGGACACTGAAGCTTTCTTT